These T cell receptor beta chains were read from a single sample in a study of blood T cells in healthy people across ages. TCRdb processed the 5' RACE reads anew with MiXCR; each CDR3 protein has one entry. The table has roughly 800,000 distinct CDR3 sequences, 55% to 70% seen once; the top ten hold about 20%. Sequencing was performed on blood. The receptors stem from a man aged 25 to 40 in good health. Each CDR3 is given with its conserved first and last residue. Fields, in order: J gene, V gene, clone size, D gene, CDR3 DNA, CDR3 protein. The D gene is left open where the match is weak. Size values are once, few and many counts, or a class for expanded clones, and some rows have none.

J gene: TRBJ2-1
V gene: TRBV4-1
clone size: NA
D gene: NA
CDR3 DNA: TGCGCCAGCAGCCCTGCCCCTAGCGAAGGGCAGTTCTTC
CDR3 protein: CASSPAPSEGQFF

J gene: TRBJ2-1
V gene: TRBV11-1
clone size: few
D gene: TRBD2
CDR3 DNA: TGTGCCAGCAGCCCTAGACTAGCGGGAAAGAATGAGCAGTTCTTC
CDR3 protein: CASSPRLAGKNEQFF

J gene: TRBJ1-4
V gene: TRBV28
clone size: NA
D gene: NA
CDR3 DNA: TGTGCCAGCAGCCCCCACGGGAGAGAAAAACTGTTTTTT
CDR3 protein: CASSPHGREKLFF

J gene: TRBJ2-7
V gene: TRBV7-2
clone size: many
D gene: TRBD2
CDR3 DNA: TGTGCCAGCGGGACTAGCGGGACCTACGAGCAGTACTTC
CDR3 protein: CASGTSGTYEQYF

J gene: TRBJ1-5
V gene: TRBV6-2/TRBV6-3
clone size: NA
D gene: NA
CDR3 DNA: TGTGCCAGCACTCTCCACTCCAGCAATCAGCCCCAGCATTTT
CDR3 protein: CASTLHSSNQPQHF

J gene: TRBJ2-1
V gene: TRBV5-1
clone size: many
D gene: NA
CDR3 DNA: TGCGCCAGCAGCTTGGGGACTGCCAATGAGCAGTTCTTC
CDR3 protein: CASSLGTANEQFF

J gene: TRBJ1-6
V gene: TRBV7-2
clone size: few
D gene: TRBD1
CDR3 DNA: TGTGCCAGCAGCACTCGACAGGGGCCCTATTCACCCCTCCACTTT
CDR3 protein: CASSTRQGPYSPLHF

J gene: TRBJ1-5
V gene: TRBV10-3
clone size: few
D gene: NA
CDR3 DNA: TGTGCCATCAGTGAGTCGGCAGGGGCTAGCAATCAGCCCCAGCATTTT
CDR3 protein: CAISESAGASNQPQHF

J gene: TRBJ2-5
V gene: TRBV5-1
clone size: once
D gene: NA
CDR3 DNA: TGCGCCAGCAGCTTGCAAGATTTCCCAGAGACCCAGTACTTC
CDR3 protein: CASSLQDFPETQYF

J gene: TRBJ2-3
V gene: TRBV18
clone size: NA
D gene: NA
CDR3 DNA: TGTGCCAGCTCACCAGTTAGCACAGATACGCAGTATTTT
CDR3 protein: CASSPVSTDTQYF

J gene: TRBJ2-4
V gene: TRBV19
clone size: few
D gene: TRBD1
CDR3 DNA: TGTGCCAGTAGCCCATCGGACAGGGTTAGGCAGTACTTC
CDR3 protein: CASSPSDRVRQYF

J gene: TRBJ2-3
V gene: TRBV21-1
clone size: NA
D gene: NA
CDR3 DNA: TGTGCCAGCAGCAAAGGGACAGGACTAGCAGGAGATACGCAGTATTTT
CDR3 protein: CASSKGTGLAGDTQYF

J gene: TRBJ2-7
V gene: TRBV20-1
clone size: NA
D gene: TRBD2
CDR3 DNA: TGCAGTGCTAAACGCATAGCGGGGGGCTCCTACGAGCAGTACTTC
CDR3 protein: CSAKRIAGGSYEQYF

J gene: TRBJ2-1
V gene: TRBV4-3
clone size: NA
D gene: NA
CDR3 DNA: TGCGCCAGCAGCCAAGAGAGGCCCTACAATGAGCAGTTCTTC
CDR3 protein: CASSQERPYNEQFF